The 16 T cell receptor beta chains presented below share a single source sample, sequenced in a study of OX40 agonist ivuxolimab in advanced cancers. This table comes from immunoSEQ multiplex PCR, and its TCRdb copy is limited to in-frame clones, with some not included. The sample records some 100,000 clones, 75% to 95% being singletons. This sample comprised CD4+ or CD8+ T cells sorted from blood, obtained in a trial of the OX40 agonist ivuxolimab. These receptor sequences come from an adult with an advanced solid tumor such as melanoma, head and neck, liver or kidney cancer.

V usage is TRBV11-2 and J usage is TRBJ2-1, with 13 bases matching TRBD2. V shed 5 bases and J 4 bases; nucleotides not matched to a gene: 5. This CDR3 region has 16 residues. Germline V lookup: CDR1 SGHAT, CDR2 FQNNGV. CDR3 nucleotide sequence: TGTGCCAGCAGCCTCGGACTAGCGGGGGTGTACAATGAGCAGTTCTTC. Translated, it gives CASSLGLAGVYNEQFF.

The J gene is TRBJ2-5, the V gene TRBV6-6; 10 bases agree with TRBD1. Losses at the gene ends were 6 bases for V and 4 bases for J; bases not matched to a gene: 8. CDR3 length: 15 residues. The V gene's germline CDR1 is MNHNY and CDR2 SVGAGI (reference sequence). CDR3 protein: CASSFPGTGVETQYF. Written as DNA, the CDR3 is TGTGCCAGCAGCTTCCCCGGGACAGGGGTAGAGACCCAGTACTTC.

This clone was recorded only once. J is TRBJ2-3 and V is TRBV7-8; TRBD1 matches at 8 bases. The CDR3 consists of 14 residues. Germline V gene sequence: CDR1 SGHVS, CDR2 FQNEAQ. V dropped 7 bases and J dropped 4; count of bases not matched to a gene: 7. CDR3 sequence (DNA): TGTGCCAGCACAAAACAGGGGGGCGCAGATACGCAGTATTTT. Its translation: CASTKQGGADTQYF. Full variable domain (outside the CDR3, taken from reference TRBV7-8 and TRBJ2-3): GAGVSQSPRYKVAKRGQDVALRCDPISGHVSLFWYQQALGQGPEFLTYFQNEAQLDKSGLPSDRFFAERPEGSVSTLKIQRTQQEDSAVYLCASTKQGGADTQYFGPGTRLTVL.

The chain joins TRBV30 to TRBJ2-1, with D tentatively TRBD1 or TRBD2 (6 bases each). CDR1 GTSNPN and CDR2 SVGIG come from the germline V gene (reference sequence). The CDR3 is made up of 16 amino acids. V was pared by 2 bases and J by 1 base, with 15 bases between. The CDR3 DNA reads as TGTGCCTGGAGTTTGAGCCGGGGGCTTTCCTACAATGAGCAGTTCTTC. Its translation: CAWSLSRGLSYNEQFF. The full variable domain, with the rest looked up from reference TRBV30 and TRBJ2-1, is SQTIHQWPATLVQPVGSPLSLECTVEGTSNPNLYWYRQAAGRGLQLLFYSVGIGQISSEVPQNLSASRPQDRQFILSSKKLLLSDSGFYLCAWSLSRGLSYNEQFFGPGTRLTVL.

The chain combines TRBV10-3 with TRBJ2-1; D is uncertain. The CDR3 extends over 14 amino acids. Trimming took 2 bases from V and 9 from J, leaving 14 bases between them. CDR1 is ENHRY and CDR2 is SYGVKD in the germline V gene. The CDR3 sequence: CAISEKSTDREQFF. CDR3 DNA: TGTGCCATCAGTGAGAAATCTACCGACCGTGAGCAGTTCTTC.

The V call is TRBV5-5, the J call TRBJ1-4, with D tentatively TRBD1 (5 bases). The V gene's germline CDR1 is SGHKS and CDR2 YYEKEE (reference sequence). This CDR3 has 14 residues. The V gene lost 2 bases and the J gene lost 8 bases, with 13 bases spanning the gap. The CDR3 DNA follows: TGTGCCAGCAGCTTTAACAGGCCCCAGGAAAAACTGTTTTTT. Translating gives CASSFNRPQEKLFF.

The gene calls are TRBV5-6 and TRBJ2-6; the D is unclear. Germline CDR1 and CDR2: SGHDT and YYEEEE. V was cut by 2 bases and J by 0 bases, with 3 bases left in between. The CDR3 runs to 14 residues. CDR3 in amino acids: CASSLISGANVLTF. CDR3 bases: TGTGCCAGCAGCTTAATCTCTGGGGCCAACGTCCTGACTTTC.

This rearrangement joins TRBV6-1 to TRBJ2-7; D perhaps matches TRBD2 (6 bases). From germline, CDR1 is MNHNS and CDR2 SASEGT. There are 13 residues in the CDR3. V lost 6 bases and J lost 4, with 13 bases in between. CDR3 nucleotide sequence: TGTGCCAGCAGAACGGGACTTCTATACGAGCAGTACTTC. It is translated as CASRTGLLYEQYF.

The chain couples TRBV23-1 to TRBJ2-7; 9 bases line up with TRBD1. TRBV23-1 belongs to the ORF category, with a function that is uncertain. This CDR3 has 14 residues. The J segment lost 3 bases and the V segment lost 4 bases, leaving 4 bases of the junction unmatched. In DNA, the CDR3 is TGCGCCAGCAGTCTCACAGGGGGCGACTACGAGCAGTACTTC. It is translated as CASSLTGGDYEQYF.

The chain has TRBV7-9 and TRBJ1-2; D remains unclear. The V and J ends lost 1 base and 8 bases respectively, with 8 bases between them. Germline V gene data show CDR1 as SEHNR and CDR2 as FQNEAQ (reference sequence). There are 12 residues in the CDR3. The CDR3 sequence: CASSLETRGYTF. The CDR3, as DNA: TGTGCCAGCAGCTTAGAGACTCGCGGCTACACCTTC.

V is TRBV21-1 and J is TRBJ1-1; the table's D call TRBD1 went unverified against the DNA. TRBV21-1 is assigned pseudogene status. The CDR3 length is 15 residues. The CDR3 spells CASSKEVSSNTEAFF. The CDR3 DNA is TGTGCCAGCAGCAAAGAAGTCAGTTCCAACACTGAAGCTTTCTTT.

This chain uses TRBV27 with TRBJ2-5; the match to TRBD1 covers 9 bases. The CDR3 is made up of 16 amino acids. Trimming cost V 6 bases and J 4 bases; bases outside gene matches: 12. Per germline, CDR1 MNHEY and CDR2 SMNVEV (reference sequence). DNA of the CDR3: TGTGCCAGCAGGCTACGGGGGGACAGGGTTTTAGAGACCCAGTACTTC. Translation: CASRLRGDRVLETQYF.

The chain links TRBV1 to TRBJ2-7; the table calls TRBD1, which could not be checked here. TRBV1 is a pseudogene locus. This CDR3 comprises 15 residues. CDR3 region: CTSSQGRYSSYEQYF. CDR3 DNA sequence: TGCACCAGCAGCCAAGGCAGGTACAGCTCCTACGAGCAGTACTTC.

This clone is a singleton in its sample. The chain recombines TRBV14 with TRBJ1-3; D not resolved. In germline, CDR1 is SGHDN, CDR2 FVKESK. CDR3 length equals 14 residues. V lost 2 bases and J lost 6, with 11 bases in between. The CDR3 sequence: CASSQFLGENTIYF. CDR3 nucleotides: TGTGCCAGCAGCCAATTCCTAGGAGAAAACACCATATATTTT.

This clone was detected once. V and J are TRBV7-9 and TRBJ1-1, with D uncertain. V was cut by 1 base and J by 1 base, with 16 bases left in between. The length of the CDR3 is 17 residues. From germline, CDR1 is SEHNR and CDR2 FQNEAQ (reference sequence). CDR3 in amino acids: CASSLGFGLYGNTEAFF. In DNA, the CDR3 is TGTGCCAGCAGCTTAGGATTCGGCCTATATGGGAACACTGAAGCTTTCTTT.

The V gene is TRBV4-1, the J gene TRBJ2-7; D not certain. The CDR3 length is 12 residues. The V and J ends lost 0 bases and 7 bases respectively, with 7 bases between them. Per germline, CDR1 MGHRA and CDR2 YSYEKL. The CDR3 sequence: CASSQDMQEQYF. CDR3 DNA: TGCGCCAGCAGCCAAGATATGCAAGAGCAGTACTTC.